This TCR beta chain is drawn from a study of PD-1 blockade in mismatch repair-deficient tumors. Assay used: immunoSEQ multiplex PCR; TCRdb lists only in-frame clones, some missing. The sample lists about 34,000 clones, around 80% occurring once. The TCR-sequenced patients were a few responders to pembrolizumab. The CDR3 sequence is 15 residues long. With V trimmed by 2 bases and J by 0 bases, 5 bases remained unmatched. CDR1 is GTSNPN and CDR2 is SVGIG in the germline V gene (reference sequence). Sequenced material: PBMCs, taken 6 weeks after starting pembrolizumab. This TCR was sampled from an adult with mismatch repair-deficient cancer. The chain carries TRBV30 and TRBJ1-1; 8 nucleotides agree with TRBD1. The chain's CDR3 is CAWSPLDRVNTEAFF. CDR3 DNA sequence: TGTGCCTGGAGTCCACTGGACAGGGTGAACACTGAAGCTTTCTTT.